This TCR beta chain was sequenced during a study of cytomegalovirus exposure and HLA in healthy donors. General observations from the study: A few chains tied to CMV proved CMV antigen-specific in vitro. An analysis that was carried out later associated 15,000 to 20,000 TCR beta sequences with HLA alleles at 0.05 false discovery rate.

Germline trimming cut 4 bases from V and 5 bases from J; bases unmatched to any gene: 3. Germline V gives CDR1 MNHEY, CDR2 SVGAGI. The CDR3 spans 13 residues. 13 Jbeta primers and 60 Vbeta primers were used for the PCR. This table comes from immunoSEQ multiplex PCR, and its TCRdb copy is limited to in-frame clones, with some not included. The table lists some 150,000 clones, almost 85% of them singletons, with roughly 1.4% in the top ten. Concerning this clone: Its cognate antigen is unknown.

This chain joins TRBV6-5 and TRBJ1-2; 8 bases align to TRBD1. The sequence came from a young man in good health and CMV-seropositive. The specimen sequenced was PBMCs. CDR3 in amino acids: CASSFRTGYGYTF. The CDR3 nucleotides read TGTGCCAGCAGTTTCCGGACAGGGTATGGCTACACCTTC.